The rows below give T cell receptor beta chains drawn from one sample of a study of blood T cell repertoires in COVID-19. Assay used: immunoSEQ multiplex PCR; TCRdb lists only in-frame clones, some missing. The table includes about 420,000 clones, about 90% detected once. Sequenced input: peripheral blood. Every receptor here comes from a man younger than 35 with COVID-19, enrolled during active disease. CDR3s include the opening cysteine and the closing phenylalanine or tryptophan. Fields, in order: CDR3 protein, CDR3 DNA, J gene, D gene, clone size, V gene, CDR3 length. A D gene is named only where the DNA matches it firmly. The size entry is marked missing in some rows and otherwise reads once, few, many or a size class.

CDR3aa: CASSLRINTEAFF
CDR3nt: TGTGCCAGCAGCTTGCGTATAAACACTGAAGCTTTCTTT
j_gene: TRBJ1-1
d_gene: -
abundance: -
v_gene: TRBV5-4
len: 13

CDR3aa: CASSESTAGDEAFF
CDR3nt: TGCGCCAGCAGTGAGTCGACGGCAGGGGATGAAGCTTTCTTT
j_gene: TRBJ1-1
d_gene: -
abundance: -
v_gene: TRBV10-1
len: 14

CDR3aa: CASSSQGLGTEAFF
CDR3nt: TGTGCCAGCTCGAGCCAGGGGCTGGGGACTGAAGCTTTCTTT
j_gene: TRBJ1-1
d_gene: -
abundance: -
v_gene: TRBV18
len: 14

CDR3aa: CASSYSGRGELFF
CDR3nt: TGTGCCAGCAGTTACTCTGGGAGGGGGGAGCTGTTTTTT
j_gene: TRBJ2-2
d_gene: -
abundance: -
v_gene: TRBV6-5
len: 13

CDR3aa: CASSQELVDRREKLFF
CDR3nt: TGTGCCAGCAGCCAAGAGCTAGTGGACAGGAGGGAAAAACTGTTTTTT
j_gene: TRBJ1-4
d_gene: TRBD1
abundance: -
v_gene: TRBV3-1/TRBV3-2
len: 16

CDR3aa: CTSSPWGEGRTDTQYF
CDR3nt: TGCACCAGCAGCCCCTGGGGGGAGGGCCGGACAGATACGCAGTATTTT
j_gene: TRBJ2-3
d_gene: -
abundance: -
v_gene: TRBV1
len: 16

CDR3aa: CASSLGGLENSPLHF
CDR3nt: TGTGCCAGCAGCTTGGGGGGGCTGGAGAATTCACCCCTCCACTTT
j_gene: TRBJ1-6
d_gene: -
abundance: -
v_gene: TRBV5-6
len: 15

CDR3aa: CASSRQIYEQYF
CDR3nt: TGTGCCAGCAGCCGGCAGATCTACGAGCAGTACTTC
j_gene: TRBJ2-7
d_gene: -
abundance: -
v_gene: TRBV14
len: 12

CDR3aa: CASSSGTSGTGNSYEQYF
CDR3nt: TGTGCCAGCAGCTCGGGGACTAGCGGGACGGGAAATTCCTACGAGCAGTACTTC
j_gene: TRBJ2-7
d_gene: TRBD2
abundance: once
v_gene: TRBV5-5
len: 18

CDR3aa: CASSLVSSVSGVDYSPLHF
CDR3nt: TGTGCCAGCAGCTTGGTGTCGTCCGTGTCGGGGGTAGACTATTCACCCCTCCACTTT
j_gene: TRBJ1-6
d_gene: -
abundance: once
v_gene: TRBV5-6
len: 19

CDR3aa: CASSSGLAEETQYF
CDR3nt: TGTGCCAGCAGCTCCGGTTTGGCGGAAGAGACCCAGTACTTC
j_gene: TRBJ2-5
d_gene: -
abundance: once
v_gene: TRBV7-9
len: 14

CDR3aa: CASSQAGATYNEQFF
CDR3nt: TGCGCCAGCAGTCAAGCGGGAGCCACCTACAATGAGCAGTTCTTC
j_gene: TRBJ2-1
d_gene: TRBD2
abundance: -
v_gene: TRBV5-1
len: 15

CDR3aa: CASSRQEMNTEAFF
CDR3nt: TGTGCCAGCAGCCGACAGGAAATGAACACTGAAGCTTTCTTT
j_gene: TRBJ1-1
d_gene: -
abundance: few
v_gene: TRBV7-9
len: 14

CDR3aa: CASRAGEGVYQPQHF
CDR3nt: TGTGCCAGCAGGGCCGGGGAGGGAGTTTATCAGCCCCAGCATTTT
j_gene: TRBJ1-5
d_gene: -
abundance: once
v_gene: TRBV2
len: 15

CDR3aa: CATSSSLTGGTEAFF
CDR3nt: TGTGCCACCAGCTCCTCTTTGACAGGGGGCACTGAAGCTTTCTTT
j_gene: TRBJ1-1
d_gene: TRBD1
abundance: -
v_gene: TRBV15
len: 15

CDR3aa: CALAGGSGETQYF
CDR3nt: TGTGCCTTAGCGGGGGGGTCAGGAGAGACCCAGTACTTC
j_gene: TRBJ2-5
d_gene: TRBD2
abundance: -
v_gene: TRBV30
len: 13

CDR3aa: CASSWTGQGTEQYF
CDR3nt: TGCGCCAGCAGCTGGACGGGACAGGGCACCGAGCAGTACTTC
j_gene: TRBJ2-7
d_gene: TRBD1
abundance: -
v_gene: TRBV5-1
len: 14

CDR3aa: CASSIGGRGQRNEQFF
CDR3nt: TGTGCCAGTAGTATAGGGGGCAGGGGGCAACGCAATGAGCAGTTCTTC
j_gene: TRBJ2-1
d_gene: TRBD1
abundance: -
v_gene: TRBV19
len: 16

CDR3aa: CASSSGQGGASPLHF
CDR3nt: TGTGCCAGCAGCTCAGGACAGGGAGGGGCTTCACCCCTCCACTTT
j_gene: TRBJ1-6
d_gene: TRBD1
abundance: -
v_gene: TRBV7-9
len: 15

CDR3aa: CASSIGRVANQPQHF
CDR3nt: TGTGCCAGTAGTATTGGCCGGGTGGCGAATCAGCCCCAGCATTTT
j_gene: TRBJ1-5
d_gene: -
abundance: few
v_gene: TRBV19
len: 15

CDR3aa: CASSLAGTGSSYNEQFF
CDR3nt: TGTGCCAGCAGTTTAGCCGGGACTGGGAGCTCCTACAATGAGCAGTTCTTC
j_gene: TRBJ2-1
d_gene: -
abundance: -
v_gene: TRBV27
len: 17

CDR3aa: CASSLSRERTGELFF
CDR3nt: TGTGCCAGCAGTTTATCACGGGAAAGGACCGGGGAGCTGTTTTTT
j_gene: TRBJ2-2
d_gene: -
abundance: few
v_gene: TRBV27
len: 15

CDR3aa: CASGSPGTGRGEQYF
CDR3nt: TGTGCCAGCGGAAGTCCCGGGACAGGGAGAGGCGAGCAGTACTTC
j_gene: TRBJ2-7
d_gene: TRBD1
abundance: -
v_gene: TRBV6-5
len: 15

CDR3aa: CASSSRGGLVETQYF
CDR3nt: TGCGCCAGCAGCTCACGGGGGGGGCTTGTGGAGACCCAGTACTTC
j_gene: TRBJ2-5
d_gene: TRBD2
abundance: -
v_gene: TRBV7-9
len: 15

CDR3aa: CASSFSLPLEAFF
CDR3nt: TGTGCCAGCAGTTTTAGTTTACCCCTTGAAGCTTTCTTT
j_gene: TRBJ1-1
d_gene: -
abundance: -
v_gene: TRBV12-3/TRBV12-4
len: 13

CDR3aa: CASSSGAEGLKLFF
CDR3nt: TGCGCCAGCAGTTCAGGGGCTGAGGGGCTAAAACTGTTTTTT
j_gene: TRBJ1-4
d_gene: -
abundance: -
v_gene: TRBV5-1
len: 14

CDR3aa: CASSQGLSQPQHF
CDR3nt: TGTGCCAGCTCACAGGGTTTGTCTCAGCCCCAGCATTTT
j_gene: TRBJ1-5
d_gene: -
abundance: -
v_gene: TRBV28
len: 13

CDR3aa: CASTLNTEAFF
CDR3nt: TGTGCCAGCACATTGAACACTGAAGCTTTCTTT
j_gene: TRBJ1-1
d_gene: -
abundance: -
v_gene: TRBV2
len: 11

CDR3aa: CASSSDGSRPLHF
CDR3nt: TGTGCCAGCAGCTCCGACGGGTCTAGGCCCCTCCACTTT
j_gene: TRBJ1-6
d_gene: -
abundance: -
v_gene: TRBV5-5
len: 13

CDR3aa: CASSLSETGTEAFF
CDR3nt: TGTGCCAGCTCACTTTCCGAGACAGGTACTGAAGCTTTCTTT
j_gene: TRBJ1-1
d_gene: -
abundance: -
v_gene: TRBV18
len: 14

CDR3aa: CASSPSRRTLQETQYF
CDR3nt: TGCGCCAGCAGCCCCTCGAGGAGGACCCTTCAAGAGACCCAGTACTTC
j_gene: TRBJ2-5
d_gene: -
abundance: -
v_gene: TRBV4-1
len: 16

CDR3aa: CASSPTVFRPKNNEQFF
CDR3nt: TGTGCCAGCAGCCCCACAGTTTTCCGCCCAAAGAACAATGAGCAGTTCTTC
j_gene: TRBJ2-1
d_gene: -
abundance: once
v_gene: TRBV14
len: 17

CDR3aa: CASSLDRGGRGPQHF
CDR3nt: TGTGCCAGCAGCTTAGATCGGGGGGGAAGGGGGCCCCAGCATTTT
j_gene: TRBJ1-5
d_gene: -
abundance: -
v_gene: TRBV11-2
len: 15

CDR3aa: CASSAIGGINGANVLTF
CDR3nt: TGTGCCAGCAGTGCGATAGGGGGCATCAATGGGGCCAACGTCCTGACTTTC
j_gene: TRBJ2-6
d_gene: TRBD1
abundance: few
v_gene: TRBV2
len: 17

CDR3aa: CASSGHRGRNTEAFF
CDR3nt: TGTGCCAGCAGCGGGCACAGGGGGAGGAACACTGAAGCTTTCTTT
j_gene: TRBJ1-1
d_gene: TRBD1
abundance: -
v_gene: TRBV3-1/TRBV3-2
len: 15

CDR3aa: CASSDGPYNEQFF
CDR3nt: TGTGCCAGCAGTGATGGGCCTTACAATGAGCAGTTCTTC
j_gene: TRBJ2-1
d_gene: -
abundance: -
v_gene: TRBV6-4
len: 13

CDR3aa: CAWSQGSTGELFF
CDR3nt: TGTGCCTGGAGCCAGGGTTCCACCGGGGAGCTGTTTTTT
j_gene: TRBJ2-2
d_gene: -
abundance: -
v_gene: TRBV30
len: 13

CDR3aa: CASSPSGTGNEKLFF
CDR3nt: TGTGCCAGCAGCCCCTCCGGGACAGGGAATGAAAAACTGTTTTTT
j_gene: TRBJ1-4
d_gene: TRBD1
abundance: -
v_gene: TRBV6-5
len: 15

CDR3aa: CASSQVATGQGQETQYF
CDR3nt: TGTGCCAGCAGCCAAGTAGCCACGGGACAGGGACAAGAGACCCAGTACTTC
j_gene: TRBJ2-5
d_gene: TRBD1
abundance: once
v_gene: TRBV3-1/TRBV3-2
len: 17

CDR3aa: CARQKKRRSTDTQYF
CDR3nt: TGTGCCAGACAAAAAAAAAGGAGGAGCACAGATACGCAGTATTTT
j_gene: TRBJ2-3
d_gene: -
abundance: -
v_gene: TRBV28
len: 15

CDR3aa: CASSLLAGKGTGELFF
CDR3nt: TGCGCCAGCAGCTTGTTAGCGGGAAAGGGCACCGGGGAGCTGTTTTTT
j_gene: TRBJ2-2
d_gene: TRBD2
abundance: -
v_gene: TRBV5-1
len: 16

CDR3aa: CASSEGSGDGTGELFF
CDR3nt: TGTGCCAGCAGTGAGGGATCGGGAGATGGCACCGGGGAGCTGTTTTTT
j_gene: TRBJ2-2
d_gene: -
abundance: -
v_gene: TRBV2
len: 16

CDR3aa: CASAVDRGRWETQYF
CDR3nt: TGTGCCAGCGCCGTCGACAGGGGGCGGTGGGAGACCCAGTACTTC
j_gene: TRBJ2-5
d_gene: TRBD1
abundance: -
v_gene: TRBV2
len: 15

CDR3aa: CASSQDYQGRNEQYF
CDR3nt: TGTGCCAGCAGCCAAGATTACCAGGGAAGGAACGAGCAGTACTTC
j_gene: TRBJ2-7
d_gene: -
abundance: few
v_gene: TRBV14
len: 15

CDR3aa: CSALTPIYEAFF
CDR3nt: TGCAGCGCCCTTACCCCTATTTATGAAGCTTTCTTT
j_gene: TRBJ1-1
d_gene: -
abundance: -
v_gene: TRBV29-1
len: 12